These 32 T cell receptor beta chains originate from one sample sequenced in a study of shared clonotypes between healthy human individuals. TCRdb's copy holds only in-frame clones and misses some; the assay was immunoSEQ multiplex PCR. Here the sample spans about 2.3 million clones, approximately 93% being singletons. The sequencing sample was made of naive CD4+ T cells from PBMCs. The subset: CD45RA+ positively selected. The receptor source for this set is a man younger than 35 in good health. Some clones in this sample may be carry-over from other donors' samples.

The rearrangement joins TRBV12-2 to TRBJ1-4; TRBD1 is the table's D call, not checked against the DNA. TRBV12-2 is given as a pseudogene. This CDR3 has 15 residues. The CDR3 region is CASRPRTGWVEKLFF. CDR3 sequence (DNA): TGTGCAAGTCGCCCGCGGACAGGGTGGGTTGAAAAACTGTTTTTT.

CDR3 in DNA: TGTGCCAGCAGCTCGACAGGGGCCCGAGGGGGCTACACCTTC. Residues: CASSSTGARGGYTF. The rearrangement links TRBV5-4 to TRBJ1-2, with TRBD1 matching 8 bases. The CDR3 is 14 residues long. Looked up from germline, CDR1 is SGHNT and CDR2 is YYREEE (reference sequence). J was trimmed by 8 bases and V by 3 bases; bases with no gene match: 9. Supplemented by reference TRBV5-4 and TRBJ1-2, the full variable domain reads ETGVTQSPTHLIKTRGQQVTLRCSSQSGHNTVSWYQQALGQGPQFIFQYYREEENGRGNFPPRFSGLQFPNYSSELNVNALELDDSALYLCASSSTGARGGYTFGSGTRLTVV.

This chain joins TRBV27 and TRBJ2-1, with D maybe TRBD1 (6 bases). Trimming shortened V by 5 bases and J by 1 base, and 15 bases separated the two germline ends. CDR1 MNHEY and CDR2 SMNVEV come from the germline V gene (reference sequence). This CDR3 is 16 amino acids long. CDR3 nucleotide sequence: TGTGCCAGCAGTAACCTCGGGACATCTTCCTACAATGAGCAGTTCTTC. Protein sequence: CASSNLGTSSYNEQFF.

J is TRBJ1-1 and V is TRBV4-1; tentative D call: TRBD1 (5 bases). The CDR3 is made up of 16 amino acids. Between the trimmed V and J ends, which lost 4 bases and 2 bases, there was a span of 17 bases. The germline gives CDR1 MGHRA, CDR2 YSYEKL. CDR3 amino acids: CASSLQSGGLNTEAFF. CDR3 in DNA: TGCGCCAGCAGCCTTCAGTCCGGGGGACTTAACACTGAAGCTTTCTTT.

Written as DNA, the CDR3 is TGTGCCAGCAGCGTAAAGCCTGACCCCTACAATGAGCAGTTCTTC. Protein product: CASSVKPDPYNEQFF. The V and J genes are TRBV9 and TRBJ2-1, with no clear D. The V end lost 1 base, the J end lost 2 bases, and 10 bases lay between the germline ends. CDR1 SGDLS and CDR2 YYNGEE come from the germline V gene. The CDR3 consists of 15 residues. Full variable domain (outside the CDR3, taken from reference TRBV9 and TRBJ2-1): DSGVTQTPKHLITATGQRVTLRCSPRSGDLSVYWYQQSLDQGLQFLIQYYNGEERAKGNILERFSAQQFPDLHSELNLSSLELGDSALYFCASSVKPDPYNEQFFGPGTRLTVL.

The CDR3: CASSQAGARETQYF. Here the CDR3 DNA reads TGTGCCAGCAGCCAAGCGGGAGCCAGGGAGACCCAGTACTTC. The rearrangement joins TRBV4-2 to TRBJ2-5; a weak D match, TRBD2 (6 bases). The CDR3 loop spans 14 amino acids. Germline assignment: CDR1 LGHNA and CDR2 YNFKEQ. Trimming shortened V by 1 base and J by 5 bases, and 11 bases separated the two germline ends.

This clone was counted once. V usage is TRBV4-2 and J usage is TRBJ2-5; 13 nucleotides align to TRBD2. With 1 base clipped from V and 6 bases from J, the junction kept 5 bases outside the gene matches. The CDR3 loop spans 16 amino acids. Germline lookup yields CDR1 LGHNA and CDR2 YNFKEQ. CDR3 loop: CASSQGLAGGFQTQYF. Written as DNA, the CDR3 is TGTGCCAGCAGCCAAGGACTAGCGGGAGGTTTCCAGACCCAGTACTTC.

The V call is TRBV6-1, the J call TRBJ2-7; D possibly corresponds to TRBD2 (5 bases). This CDR3 is 14 amino acids long. The germline V and J ends were trimmed by 2 bases and 7 bases, with 15 bases remaining between them. CDR1 MNHNS and CDR2 SASEGT come from the germline V gene. The CDR3, as DNA: TGTGCCAGCAGTGAACTACCCACCTCGGGGGAGCAGTACTTC. Translating it yields CASSELPTSGEQYF.

The chain links TRBV5-6 to TRBJ1-4; D remains ambiguous. Per the germline V gene, CDR1 is SGHDT and CDR2 is YYEEEE. Trimming removed 1 base at V and 0 bases at J, with 4 bases between. The CDR3 totals 14 residues. CDR3 sequence reads: CASSLKATNEKLFF. DNA of the CDR3: TGTGCCAGCAGCTTGAAGGCAACTAATGAAAAACTGTTTTTT.

This chain links TRBV29-1 with TRBJ2-3, with TRBD2 matching 15 bases. Per germline, CDR1 SQVTM and CDR2 ANQGSEA. The CDR3 contains 15 residues. V lost 7 bases and J lost 4; bases outside the gene matches: 6. The CDR3, as DNA: TGCAGCGAGGGACTAGCGGGAGGTTTCGCAGATACGCAGTATTTT. Encoded protein: CSEGLAGGFADTQYF.

This clone was found once. The genes are TRBV6-1 and TRBJ1-6, with 10 bases fitting TRBD1. The CDR3 extends over 15 amino acids. Trimming removed 7 bases from V and 7 bases from J; junction bases left unmatched: 7. The V gene's germline CDR1 is MNHNS and CDR2 SASEGT. The CDR3 DNA reads as TGTGCCAGCACCACCCAGGGACAGGGGAATTCACCCCTCCACTTT. This encodes CASTTQGQGNSPLHF.

The genes are TRBV6-6 and TRBJ1-5; D might be TRBD1 (5 bases). Germline V gives CDR1 MNHNY, CDR2 SVGAGI (reference sequence). The CDR3 runs 16 residues. V lost 6 bases, J lost 0 bases, and 15 bases lay in between. CDR3: CASRFGTNYSNQPQHF. The DNA of the CDR3 is TGTGCCAGCAGATTTGGGACGAACTATAGCAATCAGCCCCAGCATTTT.

The chain uses TRBV28 and TRBJ2-1; D is unclear. Germline CDR1 reads MDHEN; CDR2 reads SYDVKM. Trimming removed 5 bases at V and 0 bases at J, with 11 bases between. The length of the CDR3 is 15 residues. The CDR3 DNA reads TGTGCCAGCAGTACCCCGAGTAGCTCCTACAATGAGCAGTTCTTC. Its translation: CASSTPSSSYNEQFF.

The chain couples TRBV6-6 to TRBJ1-3; possible D gene TRBD1, 6 bases. Germline V gives CDR1 MNHNY, CDR2 SVGAGI (reference sequence). This CDR3 has 16 residues. Trimming left V 0 bases short and J 0 bases short, with 9 bases between. This CDR3 is CASSYSRGDSGNTIYF. CDR3 nucleotides: TGTGCCAGCAGTTACTCGAGGGGGGACTCTGGAAACACCATATATTTT.

This clone was found once. CDR3 amino acids: CASSTSGSSYEQYF. Here the CDR3 DNA reads TGTGCCAGCAGTACTAGCGGGAGCTCCTACGAGCAGTACTTC. This chain joins TRBV28 and TRBJ2-7, with TRBD2 identical over 11 bases. The V segment lost 5 bases and the J segment 0 bases; nucleotides outside the gene matches: 0. Germline CDR1 MDHEN, CDR2 SYDVKM. The CDR3 runs 14 residues. Full variable domain (remainder filled in from reference TRBV28 and TRBJ2-7): DVKVTQSSRYLVKRTGEKVFLECVQDMDHENMFWYRQDPGLGLRLIYFSYDVKMKEKGDIPEGYSVSREKKERFSLILESASTNQTSMYLCASSTSGSSYEQYFGPGTRLTVT.

Note on this clone: At one end the junction does not follow the germline gene, possibly because of a read error. The chain carries TRBV7-9 and TRBJ2-7, with TRBD2 identical over 8 bases. The CDR3 spans 14 residues. The germline gives CDR1 SEHNR, CDR2 FQNEAQ (reference sequence). The CDR3 loop reads CASSLAGLLGEQYF. The CDR3 nucleotides are TGTGCCAGCAGCCTAGCGGGCCTATTGGGCGAGCAGTACTTC. The full variable domain, with the rest looked up from reference TRBV7-9 and TRBJ2-7, is DTGVSQNPRHKITKRGQNVTFRCDPISEHNRLYWYRQTLGQGPEFLTYFQNEAQLEKSRLLSDRFSAERPKGSFSTLEIQRTEQGDSAMYLCASSLAGLLGEQYFGPGTRLTVT.

The rearrangement joins TRBV23-1 to TRBJ2-6, with TRBD1 identical over 7 bases. TRBV23-1 is flagged as an ORF with uncertain function. CDR3 size: 17 residues. Losses at the gene ends were 7 bases for V and 1 base for J; bases not matched to a gene: 10. The CDR3 protein is CASTPRDRQSGANVLTF. DNA for the CDR3: TGCGCCAGCACCCCCCGGGACAGACAGTCTGGGGCCAACGTCCTGACTTTC.

The chain joins TRBV4-1 to TRBJ2-2; D gene uncertain. The V gene lost 3 bases and the J gene lost 10 bases, with 9 bases spanning the gap. Per germline, CDR1 MGHRA and CDR2 YSYEKL. The length of the CDR3 is 12 residues. CDR3: CASSQGGTELFF. For the CDR3, the DNA is TGCGCCAGCAGCCAGGGTGGTACGGAGCTGTTTTTT.

The genes are TRBV7-8 and TRBJ1-1; 10 positions match TRBD1. J was trimmed by 6 bases and V by 4 bases; bases with no gene match: 5. The germline V gene encodes CDR1 SGHVS and CDR2 FQNEAQ. This CDR3 is 14 amino acids long. The DNA of the CDR3 is TGTGCCAGCAGCTCGCGACAGGGGGCTCCTGAAGCTTTCTTT. It yields the protein CASSSRQGAPEAFF.

The chain joins TRBV14 to TRBJ2-7, with TRBD1 identical over 7 bases. Per the germline V gene, CDR1 is SGHDN and CDR2 is FVKESK. The CDR3 spans 16 residues. The trim removed 1 base at V and 2 bases at J, leaving 8 bases unmatched. The CDR3 loop reads CASSQVGGQGAYEQYF. CDR3 sequence (DNA): TGTGCCAGCAGCCAAGTTGGTGGTCAGGGGGCCTACGAGCAGTACTTC.

The DNA of the CDR3 is TGTGCCAGCAGCTTTGTTCGACTACGGGCCTACGAGCAGTACTTC. Translation: CASSFVRLRAYEQYF. The V call is TRBV12-1, the J call TRBJ2-7; the D call of TRBD2 is as the table states it, not checked on the DNA. TRBV12-1 is an annotated pseudogene. The CDR3 totals 15 residues.

J is TRBJ2-3 and V is TRBV28; 10 nucleotides line up with TRBD2. This CDR3 is built from 15 residues. With 8 bases clipped from V and 3 bases from J, the junction kept 8 bases outside the gene matches. In germline, CDR1 is MDHEN, CDR2 SYDVKM. CDR3 nucleotides: TGTGCCAGCGGTAGACTAGCGGGTTCGACAGATACGCAGTATTTT. Translating gives CASGRLAGSTDTQYF.

The rearrangement uses TRBV19 and TRBJ1-5, with D possibly TRBD1 on 5 matching bases. Germline CDR1 LNHDA, CDR2 SQIVND (reference sequence). The V end lost 2 bases, the J end lost 6 bases, and 8 bases lay between the germline ends. CDR3 size: 13 residues. CDR3 sequence reads: CASSIRRGQPQHF. The CDR3 DNA sequence: TGTGCCAGTAGTATAAGAAGGGGTCAGCCCCAGCATTTT.

The CDR3 DNA follows: TGCGCCAGCAGCTTGGTTGGGGGACGCACAGATACGCAGTATTTT. Its protein is CASSLVGGRTDTQYF. The J gene is TRBJ2-3, the V gene TRBV5-1, with D perhaps matching TRBD1 or TRBD2 (5 bases each). This CDR3 has 15 amino acids. Trimming pared 0 bases from V and 1 base from J, leaving 9 bases between. Germline CDR1 is SGHRS and CDR2 is YFSETQ. Drawing the rest from reference TRBV5-1 and TRBJ2-3, the complete variable domain is KAGVTQTPRYLIKTRGQQVTLSCSPISGHRSVSWYQQTPGQGLQFLFEYFSETQRNKGNFPGRFSGRQFSNSRSEMNVSTLELGDSALYLCASSLVGGRTDTQYFGPGTRLTVL.

The rearrangement uses TRBV19 and TRBJ2-7; D remains ambiguous. Germline CDR1 LNHDA, CDR2 SQIVND (reference sequence). The CDR3 is 13 residues long. Trimming cost V 7 bases and J 5 bases, with 15 bases left between them. The CDR3 loop reads CASTPPKGNEQYF. In DNA, the CDR3 is TGTGCCAGTACCCCTCCGAAGGGTAACGAGCAGTACTTC.

The chain combines TRBV7-9 with TRBJ1-1; D not certain. CDR3 length: 15 residues. Trimming took off 7 bases at V and 1 base at J, with 16 bases between the two ends. Looked up from germline, CDR1 is SEHNR and CDR2 is FQNEAQ (reference sequence). CDR3 loop: CASMARWEGNTEAFF. The CDR3 coding sequence is TGTGCCAGCATGGCTCGGTGGGAGGGGAACACTGAAGCTTTCTTT.

The gene calls are TRBV7-2 and TRBJ2-7, with TRBD2 identical over 12 bases. Looked up from germline, CDR1 is SGHTA and CDR2 is FQGNSA. The CDR3 loop spans 18 amino acids. V lost 1 base to trimming and J lost 6 bases; unmatched junction nucleotides: 13. As DNA, the CDR3 is TGTGCCAGCAGCTTAGTATTTACGGCTAGCGGGAGGGCGTCCGAGCAGTACTTC. This gives the protein CASSLVFTASGRASEQYF. Full variable domain (outside the CDR3, taken from reference TRBV7-2 and TRBJ2-7): GAGVSQSPSNKVTEKGKDVELRCDPISGHTALYWYRQSLGQGLEFLIYFQGNSAPDKSGLPSDRFSAERTGGSVSTLTIQRTQQEDSAVYLCASSLVFTASGRASEQYFGPGTRLTVT.

The chain uses TRBV27 and TRBJ2-1; 7 bases match TRBD1. The CDR3 runs 15 residues. Germline CDR1 is MNHEY and CDR2 is SMNVEV (reference sequence). Losses at the gene ends were 4 bases for V and 3 bases for J; bases not matched to a gene: 6. CDR3 DNA sequence: TGTGCCAGCAGTTACAGGGGACCGGGCTACAATGAGCAGTTCTTC. Its protein product is CASSYRGPGYNEQFF.

The chain links TRBV7-3 to TRBJ2-1, with 10 nucleotides matching TRBD2. This CDR3 contains 16 residues. J gave up 2 bases and V 5 bases, and 6 bases lay outside the gene matches. Germline CDR1 SGHTA, CDR2 FQGTGA. The CDR3 bases are TGTGCCAGCAGCCGGTCTGGGACTAGCGCCTACAATGAGCAGTTCTTC. It is translated as CASSRSGTSAYNEQFF.

V gene TRBV6-5 combines with J gene TRBJ1-5, with D possibly matching TRBD1 (6 bases). This CDR3 region has 14 residues. Trimming took 6 bases from V and 3 from J, leaving 12 bases between them. Germline V gene lookup returns CDR1 MNHEY and CDR2 SVGAGI. CDR3 residues: CASRPGVDNQPQHF. CDR3 sequence (DNA): TGTGCCAGCAGACCAGGGGTAGACAATCAGCCCCAGCATTTT.

V and J are TRBV27 and TRBJ1-5, with a possible D match to TRBD1 (6 bases). The CDR3 extends over 17 amino acids. V was trimmed by 6 bases and J by 5 bases, leaving 23 bases between them. Germline V lookup: CDR1 MNHEY, CDR2 SMNVEV (reference sequence). The CDR3 DNA reads TGTGCCAGCAGAGGCATTGGACAGTCTAGTATCTATCAGCCCCAGCATTTT. Translated, it gives CASRGIGQSSIYQPQHF.

The J gene is TRBJ2-1, the V gene TRBV7-2; D gene unclear. The V gene's germline CDR1 is SGHTA and CDR2 FQGNSA. The V end was cut by 5 bases, the J end by 0 bases, with 11 bases between. This CDR3 has 15 residues. The CDR3 region has the DNA TGTGCCAGCAGCCCCATCGTGGGCTCCTACAATGAGCAGTTCTTC. Amino acid sequence: CASSPIVGSYNEQFF.